The clone carrying this T cell receptor beta chain occurred once. TCRdb keeps only in-frame clones here, not all; method: immunoSEQ multiplex PCR. Among around 47,000 clones listed, around 87% were seen once. Germline trimming cut 0 bases from V and 4 bases from J; bases unmatched to any gene: 10. Germline lookup yields CDR1 MGHRA and CDR2 YSYEKL. The CDR3 loop spans 17 amino acids. These data come from a study of blood T cell repertoires in COVID-19. Overall study context: The United States, Italy and Spain provided the acute and convalescent COVID-19 samples.

The clonotype originates from a woman over 75 in a cohort sampled during active or convalescent COVID-19. V and J are TRBV4-1 and TRBJ2-7, with TRBD2 matching over 9 bases. Sequencing was done on a sample of peripheral blood. The CDR3 coding sequence is TGCGCCAGCAGCCAAGAATTCGCGGGAGGGCCGGTTTACGAGCAGTACTTC. Its translation: CASSQEFAGGPVYEQYF.